Listed here are 9 T cell receptor delta chains from one sample, sequenced in a study of DNA immune sequencing with unique molecular identifiers. Primers for all 8 TRDV and 4 TRDJ genes amplified genomic DNA in 32-plex. Adapter PCR followed around 3 barcoding PCR cycles that attached a 12-nucleotide UMI. TCRdb redid clone calling on the multiplex PCR reads using CATT. The table has roughly 2,300 delta-chain clones, 10% to 12% seen once. The sample consisted of gamma-delta T cells enriched from blood buffy coat, or unenriched PBMCs (not recorded which). The receptors were sampled from a human donor in good health.

This clone was recorded a few times. Only one base separates this from a far larger clonotype, so it likely reflects a read error. The chain employs TRDV2 and TRDJ3; possible D gene TRDD3, 5 bases. CDR1 and CDR2 (germline): GEAIGNYY, EKD. The CDR3 length is 20 residues. CDR3 region: CARDTLGTTNGSWDTRQMFF. The CDR3 nucleotides read TGTGCCCGTGACACCTTGGGGACCACGAACGGCTCCTGGGACACCCGACAGATGTTTTTC.

The table lists this clone with a few counts. Since a far larger clone is one base different, this is likely a read error. Additional DNA sequences in this sample encode the identical CDR3. This chain connects TRDV2 to TRDJ1; 11 bases are shared with TRDD3. Germline V gene sequence: CDR1 GEAIGNYY, CDR2 EKD. The CDR3 totals 15 residues. CDR3 coding DNA: TGTGCATGTGCCCAACTGGGGGATAGGGACGATAAACTCATCTTT. This gives the protein CACAQLGDRDDKLIF.

Concerning this clone: A far larger clone is just one base off, so this is likely a read error. The sample carries other DNA sequences with the same CDR3. CDR3 sequence (DNA): TGTGCCTGTGCCCAGCTGGGGGATAGGGACGATAAACTCATCTTT. As protein: CACAQLGDRDDKLIF. The rearrangement links TRDV2 to TRDJ1, with 10 bases matching TRDD3. Germline values: CDR1 GEAIGNYY, CDR2 EKD. The CDR3 is 15 residues long. The junction had 9 bases not matched to a gene; V was cut back by 5 bases and J by 4 bases.

As concerns this clone: Given a far larger clone just one base away, this is likely a sequencing read error. Other DNA sequences in the same sample also yield this CDR3. The chain carries TRDV2 and TRDJ3; TRDD3 matches at 7 bases. The CDR3 runs to 22 residues. The V gene's germline CDR1 is GEAIGNYY and CDR2 EKD. The CDR3, as DNA: TGTGCCTGTGACCCAACCGGGGTTGGGGGACCCGAGAGCTCCTGGGACACCCGTCAGATGTTTTTC. It encodes CACDPTGVGGPESSWDTRQMFF.

Sample share makes this clone medium-sized. The V and J genes are TRDV2 and TRDJ1; a possible D gene is TRDD3 (5 bases). CDR3 length equals 14 residues. Per the germline V gene, CDR1 is GEAIGNYY and CDR2 is EKD. Between the trimmed V and J ends, which lost 0 bases and 4 bases, there was a span of 11 bases. CDR3 sequence reads: CACDTVGLVDKLIF. CDR3 DNA: TGTGCCTGTGACACCGTGGGATTGGTCGATAAACTCATCTTT.

About this clone itself: It differs at one base from a far larger clone, so likely a read error. The V gene was left uncalled, and the J gene is TRDJ1; the listed D gene, TRDD3, was not tested against the DNA. This CDR3 comprises 18 residues. The CDR3 nucleotides are TGTGCATGTGACACCGTAGGAGGTGGGGATATCCGATCCGATAAACTCATCTTT. This gives the protein CACDTVGGGDIRSDKLIF.

The chain carries TRDV1 and TRDJ1; TRDD3 matches at 8 bases. J was trimmed by 7 bases and V by 2 bases; bases with no gene match: 15. CDR3 size: 17 residues. The V gene's germline CDR1 is TSWWSYY and CDR2 QGS. This CDR3 is CALGENWGYRGGSKLIF. As DNA, the CDR3 is TGTGCTCTTGGGGAAAACTGGGGATACAGGGGGGGATCTAAACTCATCTTT.

By its share, this clone is medium-sized (0.01 to 0.1%). Other nucleotide sequences from this sample produce the same CDR3. The V call is TRDV2, the J call TRDJ1; D perhaps matches TRDD3 (6 bases). V was shortened by 1 base and J by 1 base, with 9 bases between the two germline ends. From germline, CDR1 is GEAIGNYY and CDR2 EKD. The CDR3 is made up of 14 amino acids. The CDR3 nucleotides read TGTGCCTGTGACACGCTGGGGTCCACCGATAAACTCATCTTT. It yields the protein CACDTLGSTDKLIF.

In this sample, this clone turned up a few times. This likely came from a read error, as a far larger clone is one base away. This CDR3 is also generated by other DNA sequences in the sample. The chain employs TRDV2 and TRDJ1, with TRDD3 identical over 7 bases. CDR3 size: 14 residues. CDR1 GEAIGNYY and CDR2 EKD come from the germline V gene. The chain's CDR3 is CACDKVGDTDKLIF. The CDR3 DNA is TGTGCCTGTGACAAAGTGGGGGACACCGATAAACTTATCTTT.